This T cell receptor (beta chain) comes out of a study of shared clonotypes between healthy human individuals. Study observations and caveats: The small donor group covered limited genetic and exposure diversity. Sampling included only blood; tissue repertoires likely differ.

Only a few counts were recorded for this clone. Its specificity is unknown. This may arise from a read error, as a much more abundant clone is one base away. Splitting of each subset's genomic DNA was done evenly across several immunoSEQ plates. This table comes from immunoSEQ multiplex PCR, and its TCRdb copy is limited to in-frame clones, with some not included. Among some 470,000 clones, approximately 80% were seen once, and the ten largest hold roughly 13%. The healthy adult donors were HIV-negative and reported no recent acute infections or vaccinations. The specimen was PBMCs. The clonotype comes from a woman in her 40s in good health. Some clones in this sample may be carry-over from other donors' samples.

The CDR3 region is CASRDRENTEAFF. CDR3 DNA sequence: TGTGCCAGCAGGGACAGGGAGAACACTGAAGCTTTCTTT. The chain carries TRBV6-1 and TRBJ1-1; the match to TRBD1 covers 8 bases. V lost 6 bases, J lost 1 base, and 1 base stayed unmatched. CDR1 and CDR2 from the germline V gene are MNHNS and SASEGT. This CDR3 has 13 residues.